The clone carrying this T cell receptor beta chain was found many times. The entry originates in a study of low-dose radiotherapy and immunotherapy resistance in tumors. About the study: Cohort 1 was given 0.5 Gy fractions every 2 weeks, 6.5 Gy in total. On a schedule of every two weeks, intravenous cyclophosphamide at a dose of 200 mg/m2 was delivered one day before each radiation and immunotherapy administration.

Gene-specific TRAV and TRBV primers were used for first-strand cDNA, covering alpha and beta chains. With a V-primer adapter and a constant-region primer, TCRs were amplified for around 21 PCR cycles. MiXCR was run by TCRdb on the reads, yielding one entry per CDR3 protein. In the table there are 45,000 to 75,000 distinct CDR3 sequences, under 30% of which are singletons. Germline V lookup: CDR1 SGHRS, CDR2 YFSETQ. V shed 9 bases and J 0 bases; nucleotides not matched to a gene: 3. There are 13 residues in the CDR3. Time point: before trial treatment. Treatment of the donors consisted of nivolumab and ipilimumab (plus aspirin, low-dose cyclophosphamide and low-dose radiotherapy).

This chain connects TRBV5-1 to TRBJ2-1; TRBD1 agrees at 7 bases. This TCR was sampled from a male donor with prostate cancer. Sequenced material: PBMCs, taken before treatment. The CDR3 here is CATRTGSYNEQFF. CDR3 sequence (DNA): TGCGCCACCCGGACAGGCTCCTACAATGAGCAGTTCTTC.